The sample holds a few counts of the clone carrying this T cell receptor beta chain. These data come from a study of T cells in Graves' hyperthyroidism and ophthalmopathy. About the study: Blood from the periphery was taken at initial diagnosis, before any treatment.

Not enrolled were patients with uncontrolled infection, other autoimmune disease, pregnancy or lactation. What was amplified from RNA transcripts were TCR beta CDR3 regions. The TCR CDR3 was amplified in a first-round RT-PCR using the HTBI primer set. TCRdb reprocessed the multiplex PCR reads via MiXCR and lists one record per CDR3 protein. This sample yields approximately 690,000 distinct CDR3 sequences, of which more than 12% are seen a single time; about 12% belongs to the top ten. The V gene end was trimmed by 3 bases and the J gene end by 8 bases; junction bases not matched to a gene: 8. Germline CDR1 and CDR2: SGDLS and YYNGEE. The CDR3 sequence is 15 residues long.

The origin of this receptor is a woman aged 45 to 65 with Graves' ophthalmopathy. The chain employs TRBV9 and TRBJ2-1; 10 bases map to TRBD2. Material: blood. In DNA, the CDR3 is TGTGCCAGCAGCGCAAAGAGACTAGCGGGTGATGAGCAGTTCTTC. Translated: CASSAKRLAGDEQFF.